This passage covers 10 T cell receptor beta chains from one sample sequenced in a study of T cell responses to AZD1222 COVID-19 vaccine. Data came from immunoSEQ multiplex PCR; TCRdb stores just in-frame clones and leaves some out. Altogether tens of thousands of clones are present, about nine tenths being singletons, with the ten largest covering approximately 4.2%. Specimen: peripheral blood, collected on day 0 of AZD1222 vaccination. The receptors derive from an adult in good health.

The chain has TRBV11-2 and TRBJ2-3; D is possibly TRBD1 (6 bases). V lost 5 bases and J 2 bases, leaving 11 bases between the germline ends. CDR3 length equals 14 residues. Germline V gene sequence: CDR1 SGHAT, CDR2 FQNNGV. In DNA form, the CDR3 reads TGTGCCAGCAGCGCAGGACAGCCCACAGATACGCAGTATTTT. Translating it yields CASSAGQPTDTQYF. Full variable domain (remainder filled in from reference TRBV11-2 and TRBJ2-3): EAGVAQSPRYKIIEKRQSVAFWCNPISGHATLYWYQQILGQGPKLLIQFQNNGVVDDSQLPKDRFSAERLKGVDSTLKIQPAKLEDSAVYLCASSAGQPTDTQYFGPGTRLTVL.

The J gene is TRBJ1-2, the V gene TRBV12-3 or TRBV12-4, with unresolved D. The CDR3 loop spans 12 amino acids. Trimming stripped 2 bases from V and 5 bases from J, with 6 bases between. The CDR3 DNA sequence: TGTGCCAGCAGTTTAACTGCGTATGGCTACACCTTC. It translates to CASSLTAYGYTF.

The gene calls are TRBV10-2 and TRBJ2-1, with unresolved D. The CDR3 spans 12 residues. V was clipped by 2 bases and J by 7 bases, with 6 bases between them. The germline V gene encodes CDR1 WSHSY and CDR2 SAAADI. The CDR3 DNA follows: TGCGCCAGCAGTGAGCTAAGTAATGAGCAGTTCTTC. As protein: CASSELSNEQFF.

The rearrangement links TRBV7-3 to TRBJ2-3, with no clear D. The length of the CDR3 is 16 residues. Trimming removed 4 bases at V and 1 base at J, with 15 bases between. In germline, CDR1 is SGHTA, CDR2 FQGTGA. This CDR3 is CASSSTRAAGTDTQYF. Here the CDR3 DNA reads TGTGCCAGCAGCTCCACCCGCGCCGCGGGCACAGATACGCAGTATTTT.

The chain links TRBV24-1 to TRBJ2-1; maybe TRBD2 (5 bases). The CDR3 contains 12 residues. V lost 6 bases to trimming and J lost 8 bases, with 10 bases between them. Germline values: CDR1 KGHDR, CDR2 SFDVKD. CDR3 DNA sequence: TGTGCCACCAGTTCGGGGTTTGATGAGCAGTTCTTC. It encodes CATSSGFDEQFF.

Regarding this clone: Other DNA sequences within the sample encode an identical CDR3. This CDR3 is CASSRSSTDTQYF. The CDR3 nucleotides are TGCGCCAGCAGCCGTTCTAGCACAGATACGCAGTATTTT. The chain recombines TRBV4-3 with TRBJ2-3; D unclear. There are 13 residues in the CDR3. Germline V gene lookup returns CDR1 LGHNA and CDR2 YSLEER. The V end was cut by 4 bases, the J end by 0 bases, with 5 bases between.

This clone occurred a few times. V is TRBV5-1 and J is TRBJ1-4, with 7 bases matching TRBD1. V dropped 1 base and J dropped 4; count of bases not matched to a gene: 4. Germline CDR1 reads SGHRS; CDR2 reads YFSETQ. The CDR3 extends over 15 amino acids. The CDR3 sequence: CASSLSRQGNEKLFF. CDR3 nucleotides: TGCGCCAGCAGCTTGTCGCGACAGGGTAATGAAAAACTGTTTTTT.

The rearrangement uses TRBV4-1 and TRBJ1-5; TRBD1 aligns across 7 bases. With V trimmed by 3 bases and J by 5 bases, 10 bases remained unmatched. This CDR3 region has 16 residues. Germline V gene sequence: CDR1 MGHRA, CDR2 YSYEKL. The CDR3 nucleotides read TGCGCCAGCAGCCAGGACCGACAGGGTACGGATCAGCCCCAGCATTTT. Translating gives CASSQDRQGTDQPQHF.

The V call is TRBV10-3, the J call TRBJ2-5; D call uncertain. The length of the CDR3 is 14 residues. The germline gives CDR1 ENHRY, CDR2 SYGVKD. The germline V and J ends were trimmed by 9 bases and 0 bases, with 14 bases remaining between them. The CDR3 loop is CAISEVGNQETQYF. The CDR3 DNA follows: TGTGCCATATCCGAGGTGGGCAACCAAGAGACCCAGTACTTC.

This chain joins TRBV24-1 and TRBJ1-4, with TRBD1 matching over 8 bases. This CDR3 comprises 16 residues. Germline CDR1 reads KGHDR; CDR2 reads SFDVKD. Trimming at V came to 4 bases and at J to 2 bases, leaving 5 bases not matched to a gene. CDR3 region: CATSESGQGTNEKLFF. CDR3 coding DNA: TGTGCCACCAGTGAATCCGGACAGGGCACTAATGAAAAACTGTTTTTT.